This T cell receptor (beta chain) was profiled in a study of CD8 T cells in Susac syndrome. The germline gives CDR1 LNHNV, CDR2 YYDKDF (reference sequence). The CDR3 loop spans 17 amino acids. V trimming: 1 base; J trimming: 6 bases; junction bases outside the gene matches: 6. It was negative isolation that provided the CD8+ and CD4+ T cells, whereas TEMRA cells were enriched by FACS. Random hexamers served to reverse transcribe roughly 0.45 to 1 ug RNA. A single record per CDR3 protein comes from TCRdb applying MiXCR to the immunoSEQ multiplex PCR reads. Of approximately 150,000 distinct CDR3 sequences in the sample, roughly 95% were seen once.

The sequencing sample was made of CD4+ T cells from PBMCs. This sequence joins TRBV15 and TRBJ2-1, with 13 bases fitting TRBD2. This clonotype was sampled from a human donor in good health. The CDR3 region is CATSRGLAGGRGNEQFF. Written as DNA, the CDR3 is TGTGCCACCAGCAGAGGACTAGCGGGAGGTAGGGGCAATGAGCAGTTCTTC.